This T cell receptor (beta chain) was sequenced for a study of blood T cells in healthy people across ages (dated by TCRdb to between 2014 and 2017). For context, the study as a whole: Template switching captured roughly one uniquely barcoded TCR beta cDNA molecule per two T cells in model experiments. The study analyzed two additional independent replicas of 1 million unique cDNA reads from the same blood draw for two donors, one aged 18 to 30 and one aged 80 or older. The donors were split into four age groups: young (average around 16 years), middle-aged (about 40), aged (roughly 65) and long-lived (over 75). Donors of different ages were randomly distributed across sequencing lanes to avoid experimental bias. Age-related changes in TCR beta repertoire diversity were measured in the study by deep sequencing normalized with unique cDNA molecular identifiers. Broader findings and caveats from the paper: Estimates of total diversity based on one million sequenced T cells were considered lower bounds and underestimates. Since profiling was done on bulk unsorted PBMCs, naive and antigen-experienced compartments could not be conclusively compared. Observed TCR beta diversity correlated strongly with the percentage of naive T cells measured by flow cytometry. Donor CMV infection status was unknown, potentially confounding age-related changes in expanded clonotypes. Compared with the aged group, the long-lived group had more naive CD4+ T cells, fewer expanded clones and increased TCR diversity, a pattern suggesting age selection. Observed TCR beta diversity per million T cells fell roughly linearly with age, and a significant reduction was already apparent by age around 36.

V loses 6 bases at its end and J loses 1 base; junction bases beyond the gene matches: 6. The germline V gene specifies SGHTA as CDR1 and FQGNSA as CDR2. The CDR3 starts with the cysteine, ends with the phenylalanine, and has 16 residues. Of all the DNA, just the CDR3 is kept, 48 bases in frame from base 1. Library preparation was by 5' RACE. A second PCR of 7 to 11 cycles was performed with a sample-barcoded 5' primer and a J-beta primer mix. A unique molecular identifier was introduced onto each TCR beta cDNA molecule by a template-switch 5' adaptor carrying 12 random nucleotides. Each sample yielded at least 3 million CDR3-containing paired-end reads. The Mint cDNA synthesis kit, primed by a TRBC-specific oligonucleotide, was used to synthesize first-strand cDNA from all RNA. Following uracil-DNA glycosylase treatment, all cDNA underwent a first 18-cycle PCR with the universal primers M1SS and BC2_uni_R. Per the authors' processing: Each sample was normalized by randomly selecting 1 million high-quality reads, each carrying a distinct molecular identifier. Instead of being binned into consensus sequences, reads that shared molecular identifiers were thrown out. MiTCR, set to a Q25 quality threshold and the strictest error-elimination algorithm, was used for CDR3 identification, clonotype clustering and error correction. A nonparametric unseen species model with Euler transformation was used to estimate lower-bound total TCR beta diversity. TCRdb reanalyzed the raw reads on its own, using fastp at Q25 for trimming and MiXCR for clone calling, and kept in-frame beta chains. Records with the same CDR3 protein are collapsed into one entry carrying the most frequent genes and DNA. The V and J calls shown here were made by TCRdb, not taken from the authors' results. Across this sample there are some 1,800,000 distinct CDR3 sequences, with around 42% seen only once. The ten largest clones represent 20% to 25% of the sample.

Donors were 35 to 40 systemically healthy Caucasian individuals from Russia aged roughly 6 to 90 years. Approximately 9.7 milliliters of peripheral blood were drawn from each donor into EDTA-treated Vacutainer tubes. PBMCs were isolated by Ficoll-Paque density-gradient centrifugation, with at least 7 million obtained per sample. Trizol reagent was used to extract total RNA from the PBMCs, yielding at least 6 micrograms per sample. The percentages of naive CD45RAhigh/CD27high T cells were determined by flow cytometry on a PBMC aliquot from every donor. About this clonotype: The antigen it binds to is not known. No clone much larger than this one lies a single base away; base qualities are absent.

Recombination linked TRBV7-2 to TRBJ2-1; TRBD2 aligns with 10 central bases. This clonotype was obtained from a human donor in good health. The sample was blood. The bases are TGTGCCAGCAGTCCACTAGCGGGAATGTCCTACAATGAGCAGTTCTTC. Its protein reads: CASSPLAGMSYNEQFF.